This T cell receptor beta chain derives from a study of OX40 agonist ivuxolimab in advanced cancers. TCRdb keeps only in-frame clones here, not all; method: immunoSEQ multiplex PCR. The sample holds tens of thousands of clones, roughly 86% seen once. The ends were cut back, 1 base at V and 1 base at J, with 9 bases in the middle. This CDR3 region has 15 residues. Per the germline V gene, CDR1 is SGHAT and CDR2 is FQNNGV. This clone was picked up one time. The input for sequencing was CD4+ or CD8+ T cells sorted from blood, taken in a trial of the OX40 agonist ivuxolimab. This TCR was sampled from an adult with an advanced solid tumor such as melanoma, head and neck, liver or kidney cancer. V gene TRBV11-2 combines with J gene TRBJ2-3; D possibly corresponds to TRBD2 (5 bases). CDR3 nucleotide sequence: TGTGCCAGCAGCTTAGCGGTGAGGGGCACAGATACGCAGTATTTT. It specifies CASSLAVRGTDTQYF. Variable domain in full (rest from reference TRBV11-2 and TRBJ2-3): EAGVAQSPRYKIIEKRQSVAFWCNPISGHATLYWYQQILGQGPKLLIQFQNNGVVDDSQLPKDRFSAERLKGVDSTLKIQPAKLEDSAVYLCASSLAVRGTDTQYFGPGTRLTVL.